This T cell receptor beta chain was identified during a study of response to subunit inactivated influenza vaccine. MiXCR, run by TCRdb on the RT-PCR reads, gives a single entry per CDR3 protein. The sample has 650,000 to 800,000 distinct CDR3 sequences, less than 20% seen once; the top ten hold under 13%. Study results and limitations: A suggestion made by the authors is that each seasonal influenza vaccination recruits few new T cells.

The germline gives CDR1 LNHDA, CDR2 SQIVND (reference sequence). V shed 3 bases and J shed 4 bases, with 16 bases lying between them. The CDR3 loop spans 16 amino acids. Of note for this clonotype: Its antigen is currently unknown.

The input for sequencing was PBMCs from blood, taken roughly 5 days after vaccination. This clonotype originated in a man in his forties or fifties who received an inactivated influenza vaccine. The rearrangement uses TRBV19 and TRBJ2-1; D might be TRBD1 or TRBD2, each matching 6 bases. DNA of the CDR3: TGTGCCAGTAGTATCCAATGGGGGGCAGTGTACAATGAGCAGTTCTTC. This gives the protein CASSIQWGAVYNEQFF.